A single sample gave rise to the 20 T cell receptor beta chains below, sequenced in a study of Graves' ophthalmopathy and Graves' hyperthyroidism. The authors amplified TCR beta CDR3 regions, and they did so from RNA transcripts for repertoire sequencing. An opening RT-PCR round employed HTBI primers and preceded a second-round multiplex PCR. TCRdb redid the calling of the multiplex PCR reads with MiXCR, one entry per CDR3 protein. The data contain about 620,000 distinct CDR3 sequences, 20% to 25% of them singletons. Sequenced input: peripheral blood. These receptor sequences come from a woman in her late teens or twenties with stable Graves' hyperthyroidism. Some clones in this sample may be carry-over from other donors' samples.

This clonotype was counted ten times or more. V usage is TRBV6-5 and J usage is TRBJ2-7; D might be TRBD2 (7 bases). Trimming stripped 6 bases from V and 0 bases from J, with 9 bases between. The CDR3 has 13 amino acids. Germline CDR1 MNHEY, CDR2 SVGAGI. CDR3: CASRRGRSYEQYF. The CDR3, as DNA: TGTGCCAGCAGGCGGGGGCGCTCCTACGAGCAGTACTTC.

This clonotype was seen a few times. The rearrangement links TRBV9 to TRBJ2-7, with D hard to call. Germline CDR1 reads SGDLS; CDR2 reads YYNGEE. The CDR3 runs to 14 residues. V gave up 0 bases and J gave up 2 bases, with 9 bases separating them. The CDR3 nucleotides are TGTGCCAGCAGCGTAGAGGGAATCCCCTACGAGCAGTACTTC. This encodes CASSVEGIPYEQYF.

This clonotype was seen more than once but under ten times. The rearrangement joins TRBV20-1 to TRBJ2-7; possibly TRBD1 or TRBD2 for D (6 bases each). V gave up 4 bases and J gave up 6 bases, with 13 bases separating them. The CDR3 runs to 12 residues. Germline loops: CDR1 DFQATT, CDR2 SNEGSKA (reference sequence). CDR3 nucleotides: TGCAGTGCTATGAGGGGGGCGGGCGAGCAGTACTTC. It yields the protein CSAMRGAGEQYF.

This clonotype was found many times. The chain joins TRBV6-5 to TRBJ2-7; D gene ambiguous. The CDR3 totals 16 residues. Trimming pared 2 bases from V and 3 bases from J, leaving 17 bases between. Germline CDR1 is MNHEY and CDR2 is SVGAGI. The CDR3 DNA is TGTGCCAGCAGTTACGACGCCGGTACTCCTGTCTACGAGCAGTACTTC. Amino acid sequence: CASSYDAGTPVYEQYF.

The V and J genes are TRBV19 and TRBJ2-2; D possibly corresponds to TRBD1 (5 bases). Germline lookup yields CDR1 LNHDA and CDR2 SQIVND (reference sequence). The CDR3 is 12 residues long. Deletions cut 4 bases from V and 5 bases from J, with 5 bases between. The CDR3 coding sequence is TGTGCCAGTAGTAAGGGGACCGGGGAGCTGTTTTTT. Translation gives CASSKGTGELFF.

This clonotype was found many times. J is TRBJ1-1 and V is TRBV6-1, with TRBD1 as a possible D gene (5 bases). CDR1 and CDR2 from the germline V gene are MNHNS and SASEGT. Trimming left V 5 bases short and J 3 bases short, with 19 bases between. The CDR3 has 16 residues. The CDR3 loop is CASSTGRASRHTEAFF. For the CDR3, the DNA is TGTGCCAGCAGTACGGGGCGGGCCAGTAGGCACACTGAAGCTTTCTTT.

Notes on this clonotype: This clone may be a read error of a much larger clone one base away. The final CDR3 position lacks the conserved phenylalanine or tryptophan, pointing to a likely read error. This chain joins TRBV13 and TRBJ1-6; D is uncertain. In germline, CDR1 is PRHDT, CDR2 FYEKMQ (reference sequence). The V gene lost 5 bases and the J gene lost 9 bases, with 11 bases spanning the gap. The CDR3 is 13 residues long. The CDR3 here is CASSPQRSSPLHI. The CDR3 DNA is TGTGCCAGCAGCCCCCAACGAAGTTCACCCCTCCACATT.

This clonotype has ten or more counts. The J gene is TRBJ2-5, the V gene TRBV20-1, with D maybe TRBD1 (5 bases). V gave up 1 base and J gave up 5 bases, with 8 bases separating them. Germline V gene data show CDR1 as DFQATT and CDR2 as SNEGSKA (reference sequence). The CDR3 sequence is 12 residues long. CDR3 sequence (DNA): TGCAGTGCTAGAGTAGGGGCTGAGACCCAGTACTTC. This gives the protein CSARVGAETQYF.

This sequence joins TRBV5-1 and TRBJ2-7; TRBD1 matches 7 bases. J lost 3 bases, V lost 4 bases, and 7 bases had no gene match. The germline CDR1 and CDR2 sequences are SGHRS and YFSETQ. This CDR3 spans 14 amino acids. The CDR3 bases are TGCGCCAGCAGCCTAGACAGGGTGGTCTACGAGCAGTACTTC. Its translation is CASSLDRVVYEQYF.

There are many counts of this clonotype. The rearrangement uses TRBV9 and TRBJ1-2, with D maybe TRBD1 (5 bases). Germline V CDR1 and CDR2: SGDLS, YYNGEE. This CDR3 spans 16 amino acids. V was clipped by 5 bases and J by 0 bases, with 17 bases between them. The CDR3 bases are TGTGCCAGCAGGCTCACTGACGGGGGAGCTAACTATGGCTACACCTTC. It codes for CASRLTDGGANYGYTF.

This clonotype was seen ten or more times. The chain recombines TRBV12-3 or TRBV12-4 with TRBJ1-5, with D perhaps matching TRBD1 (6 bases). The ends were cut back, 5 bases at V and 0 bases at J, with 11 bases in the middle. The CDR3 loop spans 15 amino acids. CDR3 in DNA: TGTGCCAGCAGTGGGGACATATATAGCAATCAGCCCCAGCATTTT. This codes for CASSGDIYSNQPQHF.

At least ten counts were recorded for this clonotype. This may be a read error, as it is one base from a much larger clone. The V gene is TRBV6-5, the J gene TRBJ1-1; 8 bases match TRBD1. The length of the CDR3 is 15 residues. Germline V gene lookup returns CDR1 MNHEY and CDR2 SVGAGI. The CDR3, as DNA: TGTGCCAGCAGTTACCGGACAGGGCCTGGGGGTGAAACTTTCTTT. It specifies CASSYRTGPGGETFF.

The rearrangement joins TRBV6-1 to TRBJ1-6; no clear D gene. V lost 6 bases, J lost 10 bases, and 13 bases lay in between. Germline assignment: CDR1 MNHNS and CDR2 SASEGT. CDR3 length: 13 residues. The CDR3 reads CASSRTPSSPLHF. The DNA of the CDR3 is TGTGCCAGCAGCCGGACCCCCTCCTCACCCCTCCACTTT.

This chain uses TRBV6-2 or TRBV6-3 with TRBJ2-7; 8 bases match TRBD1. Trimming at V came to 5 bases and at J to 3 bases, leaving 9 bases not matched to a gene. In germline, CDR1 is MNHEY, CDR2 SVGEGT. The CDR3 covers 15 residues. The CDR3 loop is CASSDRGRLNYEQYF. The CDR3 DNA follows: TGTGCCAGCAGTGACAGGGGAAGACTGAACTACGAGCAGTACTTC.

A few counts support this clonotype. The J gene is TRBJ2-2, the V gene TRBV2; TRBD1 is a possible D gene (6 bases). The CDR3 extends over 14 amino acids. From germline, CDR1 is SNHLY and CDR2 FYNNEI. Trimming took off 7 bases at V and 5 bases at J, with 14 bases between the two ends. CDR3 in amino acids: CASIRDTKTGELFF. Here the CDR3 DNA reads TGTGCCAGCATCCGGGACACCAAGACCGGGGAGCTGTTTTTT.

In its sample, this clonotype was seen a few times. This chain uses TRBV6-4 with TRBJ2-2; D tentatively reads TRBD1 or TRBD2 (5 bases each). The germline V gene encodes CDR1 MRHNA and CDR2 SNTAGT. The CDR3 consists of 18 residues. Trimming removed 6 bases at V and 4 bases at J, with 24 bases between. The CDR3 sequence: CASRTYSGFQGTTGELFF. The CDR3 DNA sequence: TGTGCCAGCAGGACCTACTCGGGATTCCAAGGGACCACCGGGGAGCTGTTTTTT.

This clonotype appeared many times. V gene TRBV15 combines with J gene TRBJ1-2, with 8 positions matching TRBD1. Germline CDR1 is LNHNV and CDR2 is YYDKDF (reference sequence). J was trimmed by 7 bases and V by 1 base; bases with no gene match: 11. This CDR3 spans 16 amino acids. This chain's CDR3 is CATSRGPGGSHRGYTF. CDR3 bases: TGTGCCACCAGCAGAGGTCCAGGGGGCTCCCACCGTGGCTACACCTTC.

J is TRBJ2-2 and V is TRBV5-6; D gene uncertain. The V gene lost 4 bases and the J gene lost 6 bases, with 16 bases spanning the gap. This CDR3 is built from 15 residues. Germline V gene data show CDR1 as SGHDT and CDR2 as YYEEEE. DNA of the CDR3: TGTGCCAGCAGCGGCACCCTCTCTATGGCCGGGGAGCTGTTTTTT. Protein: CASSGTLSMAGELFF.

As for this clonotype: The DNA is omitted, as the CDR3 cannot be located on it reliably, and the CDR3 follows TCRdb's listing. The chain couples TRBV5-1 to TRBJ2-5; TRBD2, as called in the table, went unchecked against the DNA. Germline V CDR1 and CDR2: SGHRS, YFSETQ. Ends included, the CDR3 has 16 residues. CDR3: CASSSSGLAKQETQYF.

This clonotype was recorded at least ten times. This sequence joins TRBV27 and TRBJ2-7; 8 bases line up with TRBD2. CDR1 is MNHEY and CDR2 is SMNVEV in the germline V gene (reference sequence). This CDR3 region has 16 residues. V shed 1 base, J shed 6 bases, and the junction held 11 bases outside the gene matches. The CDR3 nucleotides read TGTGCCAGCAGTTTATGGTCGGGGGGGGCGTTTGGCGAGCAGTACTTC. This sequence encodes CASSLWSGGAFGEQYF.